This T cell receptor (beta chain) was captured in a study of control samples from healthy donors and cancer patients (dated by TCRdb to between 2020 and 2021). Library construction relied on the immunoSEQ multiplex PCR assay. TCRdb took over this immuneACCESS table, retaining in-frame rearrangements with V and J assigned. Such tables are incomplete; in checked studies, under half of the missing clones stem from an unresolved V gene, and the remainder is unexplained. The sample table holds 100,000 to 150,000 clones, of which roughly 84% were seen once. The top ten hold roughly 3.2% of the sample. As concerns this clone: Its cognate antigen has yet to be identified. No much larger clonotype is one base removed from it; base qualities were not supplied.

Trimming removed 3 bases from V and 2 bases from J; the gene matches leave 10 bases unexplained. From the cysteine up to the phenylalanine, the CDR3 has a length of 16 residues. Kept here is only the CDR3 DNA, which spans 48 bases and is read in frame from base 1. The germline V gene provides CDR1 SNHLY and CDR2 FYNNEI. The rearranged chain carries TRBV2 and TRBJ2-7, and TRBD1 aligns with 7 junction nucleotides. This TCR came from a man between 45 and 60 years old in good health. Material for sequencing was blood. The base sequence is TGTGCCAGCAGTGATTGGGGTGACAGGGTTACCTACGAGCAGTACTTC. Translation gives CASSDWGDRVTYEQYF.